The present entry profiles one T cell receptor (beta chain) with its context. The V gene end was trimmed by 6 bases and the J gene end by 5 bases; junction bases not matched to a gene: 18. This CDR3 contains 17 residues. The germline gives CDR1 SNHLY, CDR2 FYNNEI. This entry belongs to a study of cytomegalovirus exposure and HLA in healthy donors. Primers included in the PCR were 60 Vbeta and 13 Jbeta primers. Data came from immunoSEQ multiplex PCR; TCRdb stores just in-frame clones and leaves some out. This sample contains approximately 100,000 clones. The sequence was obtained from a man aged 50 or older in good health and CMV-seronegative. The gene calls are TRBV2 and TRBJ1-2; 7 nucleotides line up with TRBD1. What was sequenced was PBMCs. The DNA for the CDR3 is TGTGCCAGCAGCCTACCATCAGGGGGTAGACCCGGTTATGGCTACACCTTC. It codes for CASSLPSGGRPGYGYTF.